This TCR beta chain was identified during a study of blood T cell repertoires in COVID-19. There are 13 residues in the CDR3. V was clipped by 5 bases and J by 1 base, with 8 bases between them. Germline V CDR1 and CDR2: LNHDA, SQIVND (reference sequence). Libraries were prepared by immunoSEQ multiplex PCR; TCRdb keeps only in-frame clonotypes and omits some of them. The data contain roughly 380,000 clones, roughly 87% of them seen just once; the ten biggest clones take up under 3%. The receptor comes from a woman aged 30 to 39 who had recovered from COVID-19. What was sequenced was PBMCs or T cells enriched from blood (not recorded which). The V gene is TRBV19, the J gene TRBJ1-1, with unresolved D. The CDR3 here is CASSPGQNTEAFF. In DNA form, the CDR3 reads TGTGCCAGTAGTCCAGGCCAGAACACTGAAGCTTTCTTT.